Listed below are T cell receptor beta chains from one sample, sequenced in a study of cytomegalovirus exposure and HLA in healthy donors. Using immunoSEQ multiplex PCR, the repertoire was profiled, and TCRdb retains in-frame clones only, with some absent. The sample has 180,000 or so clones, nearly 80% seen once. Sequenced input: PBMCs. Receptors originate from a female donor in good health and CMV-seronegative. Each CDR3 is given with its conserved first and last residue. A D gene is named only where the DNA matches it firmly. Not all rows give a size; the values are once, few, many and, for expanded clones, a class.

j_call clone_size d_call v_call cdr3_nt cdr3_aa
TRBJ2-3 few TRBD2 TRBV4-3 TGCGCCAGCAGCCAAGATATGACGGGAGGCTATACGCAGTATTTT CASSQDMTGGYTQYF
TRBJ2-1 - - TRBV19 TGTGCCAGTAAACTCGGGGGGCCCGGTCTTGAGCAGTTCTTC CASKLGGPGLEQFF
TRBJ2-4 - TRBD2 TRBV2 TGTGCCAGCAGTGAAAGTCTAGCGGGGGCCAAAAACATTCAGTACTTC CASSESLAGAKNIQYF
TRBJ1-2 - TRBD1 TRBV6-1 TGTGCCAGCAGTGATGAGGGGGCAGACTATGGCTACACCTTC CASSDEGADYGYTF
TRBJ2-5 - TRBD2 TRBV6-1 TGTGCCAGCAGAACCAACGGGGGGGTCGGAGAGACCCAGTACTTC CASRTNGGVGETQYF
TRBJ1-1 - - TRBV5-1 TGCGCCAGCAGCTTGGTGGGGGCCATGAACACTGAAGCTTTCTTT CASSLVGAMNTEAFF
TRBJ2-7 - TRBD1 TRBV7-2 TGTGCCAGCAGTTTATACAGGGGTGGCGAGCAGTACTTC CASSLYRGGEQYF
TRBJ1-5 - - TRBV19 TGTGCCAGTAGGGTTACGGGGGGCGTCTATCAGCCCCAGCATTTT CASRVTGGVYQPQHF
TRBJ2-7 - - TRBV11-3 TGTGCCAGCAGCTTAACTCCTGTGGAGCAGTACTTC CASSLTPVEQYF
TRBJ1-2 - - TRBV7-9 TGTGCCAGCAGCTTAGCTTCTTGGGGAGGTTATGGCTACACCTTC CASSLASWGGYGYTF
TRBJ2-2 - TRBD1 TRBV7-2 TGTGCCAGCAGCTCGGGACAGATCACCGGGGAGCTGTTTTTT CASSSGQITGELFF
TRBJ2-7 - TRBD2 TRBV5-1 TGCGCCAGCAGCTTGGGGACTAGCGGGGTCTACGAGCAGTACTTC CASSLGTSGVYEQYF
TRBJ2-1 - TRBD1 TRBV6-5 TGTGCCAGCAGTTACGGGACAGACTCCTACAATGAGCAGTTCTTC CASSYGTDSYNEQFF
TRBJ2-2 - - TRBV27 TGTGCCAGCAGTTTATCCCCACTAGGAGGCACCGGGGAGCTGTTTTTT CASSLSPLGGTGELFF
TRBJ1-1 - TRBD1 TRBV5-1 TGCGCCAGCAGCTCCTCCGGGACAGGCTACACTGAAGCTTTCTTT CASSSSGTGYTEAFF
TRBJ2-5 - - TRBV7-2 TGTGCCAGCAGCTTAGCCTCACCCGGGCAAGAGACCCAGTACTTC CASSLASPGQETQYF
TRBJ1-1 - - TRBV30 TGTGCCTGGAGTGTACGTGGTACGGTGAACACTGAAGCTTTCTTT CAWSVRGTVNTEAFF
TRBJ1-4 - - TRBV7-9 TGTGCCAGCAGCTCAAGCGTTCGGGTTGGGGGGAAGGATGAAAAACTGTTTTTT CASSSSVRVGGKDEKLFF
TRBJ2-1 - TRBD2 TRBV10-2 TGCGCCAGCAAACTAGCGGGAGAGTCGGAGCAGTTCTTC CASKLAGESEQFF
TRBJ2-1 - TRBD1 TRBV5-1 TGCGCCAGCAGTCGACAGGGGTCCTACAATGAGCAGTTCTTC CASSRQGSYNEQFF
TRBJ2-1 - TRBD2 TRBV9 TGTGCCAGCAGCGGACTAGCGGGGGACAATGAGCAGTTCTTC CASSGLAGDNEQFF
TRBJ2-7 - TRBD2 TRBV5-5 TGTGCCAGCAGCTCCAGGACTAGCGGAATCTCCTACGAGCAGTACTTC CASSSRTSGISYEQYF
TRBJ1-1 - - TRBV7-9 TGTGCCAGCAGCTCCACTACACACTCGAACACTGAAGCTTTCTTT CASSSTTHSNTEAFF
TRBJ1-3 few TRBD1 TRBV7-6 TGTGCCAGCAGCACCGGACAGGGGGCTTCTGGAAACACCATATATTTT CASSTGQGASGNTIYF
TRBJ2-7 - TRBD1 TRBV29-1 TGCAGCGTTGAGGGCAGGGGGAATTTCGAGCAGTACTTC CSVEGRGNFEQYF
TRBJ2-7 - TRBD2 TRBV4-1 TGCGCCAGCAGCCAATGGCGGGAGGGCTACGAGCAGTACTTC CASSQWREGYEQYF
TRBJ2-7 - TRBD2 TRBV6-6 TGTGCCAGCAGTTACGACCGGGGGGTCTACGAGCAGTACTTC CASSYDRGVYEQYF
TRBJ1-1 - TRBD1 TRBV5-1 TGCGCCAGCAGCCCTCAGGGGGCTGCTGAAGCTTTCTTT CASSPQGAAEAFF
TRBJ1-3 - - TRBV5-1 TGCGCCAGCAGCATTGGGGCGGCCTCTGGAAACACCATATATTTT CASSIGAASGNTIYF
TRBJ1-2 - - TRBV9 TGTGCCAGCAGCGTAGACGGGACGGGGGGCCCAGCTAACTATGGCTACACCTTC CASSVDGTGGPANYGYTF
TRBJ2-7 - - TRBV29-1 TGCAGCGCGAGGGACACATCCTACGAGCAGTACTTC CSARDTSYEQYF
TRBJ2-1 - - TRBV9 TGTGCCAGCAGCGCAGGGGGGCGGGGGGCCAGTCTTCTTCATGAGCAGTTCTTC CASSAGGRGASLLHEQFF
TRBJ1-6 - TRBD1 TRBV25-1 TGTGCCAGCAGTGAATTAGGGACAGACAATTCACCCCTCCACTTT CASSELGTDNSPLHF
TRBJ1-1 - - TRBV11-3 TGTGCCAGCAGCCCGAGACCCGGACAGAACACTGAAGCTTTCTTT CASSPRPGQNTEAFF
TRBJ2-1 - TRBD2 TRBV5-1 TGCGCCAGCAGCTTGGAACTAGCGGGAGGTACGGCCCAGTTCTTC CASSLELAGGTAQFF
TRBJ2-1 - TRBD1 TRBV6-1 TGTGCCAGCAGCCGAACCCGGGACAGGGGGAATGAGCAGTTCTTC CASSRTRDRGNEQFF
TRBJ2-1 - - TRBV5-4 TGTGCCAGCAGCCCATCGTCGGGGTGGCACTCCTACAATGAGCAGTTCTTC CASSPSSGWHSYNEQFF
TRBJ2-2 - TRBD2 TRBV4-1 TGCGCCAGCAGCCACCTGGGGGTGCGACTAGCGGAGGATACCGGGGAGCTGTTTTTT CASSHLGVRLAEDTGELFF
TRBJ2-1 - TRBD2 TRBV9 TGTGCCAGCAGCACCCGGACAGATGGACTAGCGGACTACAATGAGCAGTTCTTC CASSTRTDGLADYNEQFF
TRBJ1-5 few - TRBV21-1 TGTGCCAGCAGCAAAAGCCCCCGCCGGGGGGGGAGTCAGCCCCAGCATTTT CASSKSPRRGGSQPQHF
TRBJ2-1 - TRBD2 TRBV5-1 TGCGCCAGCAGCGGCGGGGGGACTTACAATGAGCAGTTCTTC CASSGGGTYNEQFF